The clone carrying this TCR beta chain turned up a few times. Its matching antigen is unknown. V dropped 6 bases and J dropped 6; count of bases not matched to a gene: 4. The CDR3 extends over 13 amino acids. CDR1 MNHNY and CDR2 SVGAGI come from the germline V gene (reference sequence). TCRdb re-derived calls from the reads in MiXCR, one entry per CDR3 protein. The data hold around 430,000 distinct CDR3 sequences, with about 44% observed a single time. This sample stems from a study of T cell repertoires in cytomegalovirus infection. Study overall: A matching HLA type, together with CMV infection, was signaled by public TCR beta signatures. Points from the study as a whole: The response measured ex vivo was dominated by TCR beta clonotypes (HLA-C-restricted and CMV-specific). People with CMV and the relevant HLA were identified by cumulative public TCR beta family frequency.

The chain links TRBV6-6 to TRBJ2-7, with 11 bases fitting TRBD2. The sequence was obtained from a human donor in good health (CMV status not recorded). Some clones in this sample may be carry-over from other donors' samples. This material consisted of cultured PBMCs, taken from culture after CMV antigen stimulation. The CDR3 here is CASRHTSGSEQYF. CDR3 nucleotides: TGTGCCAGCAGGCATACTAGCGGGAGCGAGCAGTACTTC.